Following are 29 T cell receptor beta chains from one sample sequenced in a study of PD-1 blockade in classical Hodgkin lymphoma. Stated time point: cycle 4 day 1 (C4D1), after 5 to 7 weeks of nivolumab. Every single patient, without exception, relapsed after autologous stem cell transplantation, and brentuximab vedotin exposure varied. Produced via immunoSEQ multiplex PCR; TCRdb's table is partial and in-frame only. The sample includes tens of thousands of clones, around 80% seen only once; the top ten take just under 9.5%. The source was peripheral blood mononuclear cells (PBMCs), collected before the fourth cycle of nivolumab. Receptors were obtained from a human donor with classical Hodgkin lymphoma.

J is TRBJ2-3 and V is TRBV14; 9 bases fit TRBD1. J lost 3 bases, V lost 0 bases, and 7 bases had no gene match. The CDR3 extends over 17 amino acids. Per the germline V gene, CDR1 is SGHDN and CDR2 is FVKESK. The CDR3 DNA sequence: TGTGCCAGCAGCCAAGACTTGGGACAGGGACCTACAGATACGCAGTATTTT. Translation: CASSQDLGQGPTDTQYF.

V is TRBV7-9 and J is TRBJ1-2; D is unclear. The V end lost 2 bases, the J end lost 1 base, and 5 bases lay between the germline ends. Germline CDR1 reads SEHNR; CDR2 reads FQNEAQ (reference sequence). The CDR3 is made up of 13 amino acids. CDR3 amino acids: CASSLQDNYGYTF. The CDR3 region has the DNA TGTGCCAGCAGCTTACAGGATAACTATGGCTACACCTTC.

The chain has TRBV28 and TRBJ1-2; D ambiguous. Germline values: CDR1 MDHEN, CDR2 SYDVKM. The CDR3 loop spans 13 amino acids. V was cut by 5 bases and J by 8 bases, with 15 bases left in between. The CDR3 sequence is CASSPYTLWGYTF. CDR3 DNA: TGTGCCAGCAGTCCCTACACACTATGGGGCTACACCTTC.

This chain uses TRBV29-1 with TRBJ2-1, with 7 positions matching TRBD1. Germline V CDR1 and CDR2: SQVTM, ANQGSEA. V trimming: 5 bases; J trimming: 3 bases; junction bases outside the gene matches: 4. The CDR3 is 13 amino acids. The DNA of the CDR3 is TGCAGCGTTAATAGGGACAGCTACAATGAGCAGTTCTTC. It encodes CSVNRDSYNEQFF.

V is TRBV10-3 and J is TRBJ1-2; D call uncertain. CDR3 length equals 13 residues. V lost 6 bases and J 4 bases, leaving 12 bases between the germline ends. Looked up from germline, CDR1 is ENHRY and CDR2 is SYGVKD. CDR3 in DNA: TGTGCCATCAGGGAACAAGGTCCCTATGGCTACACCTTC. It translates to CAIREQGPYGYTF.

The CDR3 protein is CASSQTGAGGQPQHF. CDR3 in DNA: TGTGCCAGCAGCCAGACAGGGGCCGGGGGGCAGCCCCAGCATTTT. The gene calls are TRBV6-5 and TRBJ1-5; the match to TRBD1 covers 8 bases. The CDR3 runs 15 residues. Germline loops: CDR1 MNHEY, CDR2 SVGAGI. Trimming at V came to 6 bases and at J to 7 bases, leaving 11 bases not matched to a gene.

The CDR3, as DNA: TGTGCCAGCTCCGGAGGACGTAACCAAGAGACCCAGTACTTC. This translates into CASSGGRNQETQYF. The V gene is TRBV5-4, the J gene TRBJ2-5, with D possibly TRBD2 on 5 matching bases. This CDR3 has 14 residues. Trimming took off 7 bases at V and 0 bases at J, with 13 bases between the two ends. Per the germline V gene, CDR1 is SGHNT and CDR2 is YYREEE (reference sequence). The entire variable domain, with the rest obtained from reference TRBV5-4 and TRBJ2-5, is as follows: ETGVTQSPTHLIKTRGQQVTLRCSSQSGHNTVSWYQQALGQGPQFIFQYYREEENGRGNFPPRFSGLQFPNYSSELNVNALELDDSALYLCASSGGRNQETQYFGPGTRLLVL.

V and J are TRBV4-3 and TRBJ1-2; D is ambiguous. CDR1 LGHNA and CDR2 YSLEER come from the germline V gene. This CDR3 region has 15 residues. V was pared by 1 base and J by 5 bases, with 14 bases between. For the CDR3, the DNA is TGCGCCAGCAGCCAAGTAGAGGCCCGGTCTTATGGCTACACCTTC. Translating gives CASSQVEARSYGYTF.

This clone occurred once. The J gene is TRBJ2-2, the V gene TRBV27, with 9 bases that match TRBD1. V shed 3 bases, J shed 5 bases, and the junction held 1 base outside the gene matches. The CDR3 covers 14 residues. Germline loops: CDR1 MNHEY, CDR2 SMNVEV (reference sequence). CDR3 DNA sequence: TGTGCCAGCAGTTTGGACAGGGGAACCGGGGAGCTGTTTTTT. This codes for CASSLDRGTGELFF.

The genes are TRBV28 and TRBJ1-1; D gene unclear. Germline lookup yields CDR1 MDHEN and CDR2 SYDVKM. The V end was cut by 4 bases, the J end by 1 base, with 1 base between. The CDR3 is 11 residues long. The CDR3 DNA reads TGTGCCAGCAGTTGGAACACTGAAGCTTTCTTT. Translated, it gives CASSWNTEAFF.

V is TRBV6-5 and J is TRBJ1-2, with TRBD1 matching 7 bases. CDR3 length equals 13 residues. Trimming at V came to 2 bases and at J to 6 bases, leaving 3 bases not matched to a gene. CDR1 is MNHEY and CDR2 is SVGAGI in the germline V gene. The CDR3 nucleotides read TGTGCCAGCAGTTACGGGACAGTAGATGGCTACACCTTC. The encoded protein is CASSYGTVDGYTF.

In its sample, this clone was seen a few times. V and J are TRBV6-5 and TRBJ1-1; no definite D call. Trimming stripped 5 bases from V and 1 base from J, with 11 bases between. There are 14 residues in the CDR3. Germline CDR1 is MNHEY and CDR2 is SVGAGI. The CDR3 DNA reads as TGTGCCAGCAGTCGCGGGGTGGAGAACACTGAAGCTTTCTTT. It is translated as CASSRGVENTEAFF.

The rearrangement joins TRBV5-1 to TRBJ2-1; TRBD2 matches 10 bases. V gave up 4 bases and J gave up 4 bases; unmatched junction bases: 17. This CDR3 contains 19 residues. CDR1 is SGHRS, CDR2 YFSETQ, per germline. CDR3 amino acids: CASSAEGSGRQGQYNEQFF. The CDR3 coding sequence is TGCGCCAGCAGCGCGGAGGGTAGCGGGAGGCAAGGGCAATACAATGAGCAGTTCTTC.

The chain carries TRBV7-9 and TRBJ1-2; 9 nucleotides match TRBD1. Germline V lookup: CDR1 SEHNR, CDR2 FQNEAQ (reference sequence). Losses at the gene ends were 4 bases for V and 7 bases for J; bases not matched to a gene: 4. This CDR3 comprises 13 residues. The CDR3 loop reads CASSYGTGSGYTF. The CDR3 coding sequence is TGTGCCAGCAGCTACGGGACAGGGTCTGGCTACACCTTC.

The J gene is TRBJ1-5, the V gene TRBV19; D gene ambiguous. V dropped 2 bases and J dropped 6 bases, with 8 bases sitting between them. Germline CDR1 LNHDA, CDR2 SQIVND (reference sequence). This CDR3 is built from 13 residues. The CDR3: CASSINFLQPQHF. In DNA form, the CDR3 reads TGTGCCAGTAGTATAAATTTTCTTCAGCCCCAGCATTTT.

The genes are TRBV6-6 and TRBJ1-2; D unresolved. The CDR3 loop spans 11 amino acids. In germline, CDR1 is MNHNY, CDR2 SVGAGI (reference sequence). V gave up 0 bases and J gave up 10 bases, with 6 bases separating them. CDR3: CASSYSGFYTF. Here the CDR3 DNA reads TGTGCCAGCAGTTACTCCGGTTTCTACACCTTC.

This chain uses TRBV6-1 with TRBJ1-2, with a tentative D call TRBD1 (5 bases). Germline V lookup: CDR1 MNHNS, CDR2 SASEGT. Trimming pared 11 bases from V and 4 bases from J, leaving 17 bases between. The CDR3 totals 13 residues. The CDR3 protein is CAYSREGLYGYTF. The CDR3 DNA reads as TGTGCCTATTCTCGCGAGGGGCTCTATGGCTACACCTTC.

The V call is TRBV6-6, the J call TRBJ1-4; D remains unclear. CDR3 length: 13 residues. V shed 8 bases and J shed 0 bases, with 7 bases lying between them. Looked up from germline, CDR1 is MNHNY and CDR2 is SVGAGI (reference sequence). The CDR3 here is CASEGATNEKLFF. The CDR3 DNA sequence: TGTGCCAGCGAGGGTGCAACTAATGAAAAACTGTTTTTT.

V is TRBV27 and J is TRBJ1-2; 8 bases map to TRBD1. Germline V CDR1 and CDR2: MNHEY, SMNVEV (reference sequence). V was clipped by 2 bases and J by 2 bases; unmatched bases: 10. The CDR3 is 17 amino acids. The CDR3 coding sequence is TGTGCCAGCAGTTTAAGTAGGACAGGGACGAAAAACTATGGCTACACCTTC. It codes for CASSLSRTGTKNYGYTF.

This chain links TRBV25-1 with TRBJ2-2; 9 bases align to TRBD1. Per germline, CDR1 MGHDK and CDR2 SYGVNS. V lost 2 bases and J lost 9; bases outside the gene matches: 10. The CDR3 extends over 16 amino acids. The CDR3 here is CASSERDRVYARELFF. CDR3 bases: TGTGCCAGCAGTGAAAGGGACAGGGTGTATGCCCGGGAGCTGTTTTTT.

This clone showed up just a few times. The chain carries TRBV2 and TRBJ1-4, with a weak D call TRBD1 (5 bases). This CDR3 has 14 residues. V lost 7 bases and J lost 6, with 15 bases in between. Germline loops: CDR1 SNHLY, CDR2 FYNNEI. CDR3 sequence (DNA): TGTGCCAGCAAGCGAGACAGCTGGGATGAAAAACTGTTTTTT. This translates into CASKRDSWDEKLFF.

This chain connects TRBV19 to TRBJ1-1, with D unresolved. Germline loops: CDR1 LNHDA, CDR2 SQIVND (reference sequence). The V end was cut by 6 bases, the J end by 5 bases, with 22 bases between. CDR3 length: 16 amino acids. CDR3 amino acids: CASSKKGTAIRTEAFF. CDR3 in DNA: TGTGCCAGTAGCAAAAAAGGTACAGCTATCAGAACTGAAGCTTTCTTT.

The chain joins TRBV10-3 to TRBJ2-7; 7 nucleotides align to TRBD2. In germline, CDR1 is ENHRY, CDR2 SYGVKD. V shed 0 bases, J shed 7 bases, and the junction held 6 bases outside the gene matches. The CDR3 loop spans 14 amino acids. The CDR3 sequence is CAISESGGVGEQYF. DNA of the CDR3: TGTGCCATCAGTGAGTCGGGAGGGGTCGGAGAGCAGTACTTC.

This rearrangement joins TRBV11-1 to TRBJ1-5; D is unclear. There are 16 residues in the CDR3. Germline CDR1 reads SGHAT; CDR2 reads FQDESV (reference sequence). V was trimmed by 0 bases and J by 6 bases, leaving 15 bases between them. CDR3 sequence reads: CASSLAPLDGAQPQHF. CDR3 DNA: TGTGCCAGCAGCTTAGCCCCACTGGACGGAGCTCAGCCCCAGCATTTT. Looking up the rest from reference TRBV11-1 and TRBJ1-5 gives the full variable domain: EAEVAQSPRYKITEKSQAVAFWCDPISGHATLYWYRQILGQGPELLVQFQDESVVDDSQLPKDRFSAERLKGVDSTLKIQPAELGDSAMYLCASSLAPLDGAQPQHFGDGTRLSIL.

The chain combines TRBV6-4 with TRBJ2-7; D call uncertain. The CDR3 has 13 amino acids. CDR1 MRHNA and CDR2 SNTAGT come from the germline V gene. V shed 3 bases and J shed 6 bases, with 12 bases lying between them. CDR3 sequence reads: CASSDPPTREQYF. CDR3 in DNA: TGTGCCAGCAGTGATCCGCCGACACGCGAGCAGTACTTC.

This rearrangement joins TRBV6-5 to TRBJ1-5; D is unclear. Trimming removed 6 bases from V and 4 bases from J, with 13 bases in between. The CDR3 is 14 amino acids. Germline CDR1 and CDR2: MNHEY and SVGAGI. The CDR3 nucleotides read TGTGCCAGCAGACTCACACAAGGGAATCAGCCCCAGCATTTT. Its translation: CASRLTQGNQPQHF.

The J gene is TRBJ1-2, the V gene TRBV19, with unresolved D. CDR3 size: 14 residues. CDR1 and CDR2 (germline): LNHDA, SQIVND (reference sequence). The V gene lost 3 bases and the J gene lost 4 bases, with 12 bases spanning the gap. The CDR3 region is CASSIPGYLYGYTF. In DNA form, the CDR3 reads TGTGCCAGTAGTATTCCAGGATACCTCTATGGCTACACCTTC.

This clone came up once. The genes are TRBV28 and TRBJ2-3; 11 bases align to TRBD2. This CDR3 has 17 amino acids. Per the germline V gene, CDR1 is MDHEN and CDR2 is SYDVKM. With V trimmed by 0 bases and J by 0 bases, 2 bases remained unmatched. The DNA of the CDR3 is TGTGCCAGCAGTTTATGGACTAGCGGGGCAAGCACAGATACGCAGTATTTT. Encoded protein: CASSLWTSGASTDTQYF.

The chain joins TRBV7-6 to TRBJ1-2; D possibly corresponds to TRBD1 (6 bases). The V gene's germline CDR1 is SGHVS and CDR2 FNYEAQ. The CDR3 contains 17 residues. V dropped 4 bases and J dropped 4 bases, with 22 bases sitting between them. The CDR3 here is CASSSFGQTGLFYGYTF. In nucleotides, the CDR3 is TGTGCCAGCAGCTCCTTCGGACAGACCGGCTTATTCTATGGCTACACCTTC.